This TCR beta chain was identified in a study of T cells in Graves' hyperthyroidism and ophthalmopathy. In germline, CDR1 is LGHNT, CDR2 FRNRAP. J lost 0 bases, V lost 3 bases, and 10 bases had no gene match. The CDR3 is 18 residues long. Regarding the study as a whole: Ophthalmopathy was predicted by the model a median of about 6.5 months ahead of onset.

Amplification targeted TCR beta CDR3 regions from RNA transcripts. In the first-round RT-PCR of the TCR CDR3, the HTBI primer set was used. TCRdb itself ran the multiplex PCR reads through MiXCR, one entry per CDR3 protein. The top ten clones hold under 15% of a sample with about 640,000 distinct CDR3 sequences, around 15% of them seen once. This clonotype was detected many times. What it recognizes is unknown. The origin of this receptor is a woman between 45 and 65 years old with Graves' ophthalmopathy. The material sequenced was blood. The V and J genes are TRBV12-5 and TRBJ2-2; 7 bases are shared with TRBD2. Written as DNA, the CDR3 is TGTGCTAGTGGTTTTCGTTTCCTAGCGGAACCGAACACCGGGGAGCTGTTTTTT. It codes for CASGFRFLAEPNTGELFF.